The T cell receptor (beta chain) described here comes from a study of shared clonotypes between healthy human individuals. Healthy adults negative for HIV, lacking recent acute infections or vaccinations, served as donors. The germline CDR1 and CDR2 sequences are MNHNS and SASEGT. The V and J ends lost 3 bases and 7 bases respectively, with 13 bases between them. CDR3 size: 14 residues. The method was immunoSEQ multiplex PCR; TCRdb's version includes in-frame clones alone and lacks a portion of them. The sample lists some 2,500,000 clones; around 92% were seen once. The source of this sequence is a man aged 18 to 30 in good health. Some clones in this sample may be carry-over from other donors' samples. The chain joins TRBV6-1 to TRBJ1-5, with a possible D match to TRBD1 (6 bases). Material for sequencing was naive CD4+ T cells from PBMCs. Stated subset: CD45RA+ positively selected. CDR3 loop: CASSENRVYQPQHF. CDR3 coding DNA: TGTGCCAGCAGTGAGAACAGGGTCTACCAGCCCCAGCATTTT.